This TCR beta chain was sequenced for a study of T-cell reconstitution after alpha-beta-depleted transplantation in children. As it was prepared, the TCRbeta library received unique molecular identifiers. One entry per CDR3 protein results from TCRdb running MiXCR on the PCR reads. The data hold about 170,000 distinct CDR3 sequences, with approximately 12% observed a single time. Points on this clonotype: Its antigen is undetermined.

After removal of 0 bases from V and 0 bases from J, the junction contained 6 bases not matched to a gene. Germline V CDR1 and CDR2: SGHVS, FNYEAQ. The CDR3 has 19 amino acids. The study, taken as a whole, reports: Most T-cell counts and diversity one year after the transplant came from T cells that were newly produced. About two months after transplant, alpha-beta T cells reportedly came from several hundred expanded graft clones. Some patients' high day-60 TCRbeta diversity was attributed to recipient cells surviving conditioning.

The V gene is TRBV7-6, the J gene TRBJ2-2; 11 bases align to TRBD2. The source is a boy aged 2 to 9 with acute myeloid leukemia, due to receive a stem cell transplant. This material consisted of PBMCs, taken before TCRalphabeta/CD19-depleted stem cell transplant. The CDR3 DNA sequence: TGTGCCAGCAGCTTAGCGCGTCGACTAGCGGGGCCGAACACCGGGGAGCTGTTTTTT. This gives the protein CASSLARRLAGPNTGELFF.